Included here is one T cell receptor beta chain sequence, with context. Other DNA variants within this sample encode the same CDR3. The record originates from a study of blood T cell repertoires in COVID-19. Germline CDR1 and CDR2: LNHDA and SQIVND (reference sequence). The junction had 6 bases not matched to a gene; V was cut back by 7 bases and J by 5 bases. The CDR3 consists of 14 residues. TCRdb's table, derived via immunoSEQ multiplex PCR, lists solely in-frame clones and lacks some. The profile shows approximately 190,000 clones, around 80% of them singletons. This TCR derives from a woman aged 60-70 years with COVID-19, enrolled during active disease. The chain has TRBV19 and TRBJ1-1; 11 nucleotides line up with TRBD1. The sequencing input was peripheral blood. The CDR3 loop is CASTGTGGRTEAFF. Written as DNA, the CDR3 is TGTGCCAGTACCGGGACAGGGGGTAGGACTGAAGCTTTCTTT.